Shown below are 31 T cell receptor beta chains from a single sample sequenced in a study of T-cell memory formation after mild COVID-19 (dated by TCRdb to the early 2020s). Libraries were constructed by 5' RACE. Sequencing relied on an Illumina NovaSeq 6000. The public reads were reprocessed in TCRdb via fastp at Q25 and MiXCR, keeping in-frame beta chains. Rows with one shared CDR3 protein collapse into an entry with the most common genes and DNA. This sample holds 350,000 or so distinct CDR3 sequences; 20% to 25% were observed only once. Of the sample, roughly a fifth is held by the ten largest clones. The sample comprised PBMCs or a T cell subset sorted from them (not recorded which). The receptors were gathered from a man aged 18-30 years who had mild COVID-19 (a few samples of this study predate the infection). The sample titles of this study are shuffled in the database, so cell type and time point are left out; the donor was told from shared clones.

This clonotype turned up a few times. This chain uses TRBV3-1 with TRBJ2-7; TRBD1 agrees at 8 bases. V lost 4 bases and J lost 3; bases outside the gene matches: 5. The CDR3 is 14 residues long. Germline V gene sequence: CDR1 LGHDT, CDR2 YNNKEL (reference sequence). CDR3 amino acids: CASSLRDRNYEQYF. The CDR3 region has the DNA TGTGCCAGCAGCCTCCGGGACAGGAACTACGAGCAGTACTTC.

This clonotype was found many times. CDR3 sequence: CASSQAPGTDTQYF. CDR3 nucleotide sequence: TGTGCCAGCAGCCAAGCCCCAGGCACAGATACGCAGTATTTT. The chain is built from TRBV4-2 and TRBJ2-3; D remains ambiguous. Looked up from germline, CDR1 is LGHNA and CDR2 is YNFKEQ. The CDR3 has 14 amino acids. The V end lost 1 base, the J end lost 1 base, and 6 bases lay between the germline ends.

The CDR3 nucleotides are TGTGCCAGCAGCGTGTCTGAACAGGCCTTACCTCACACCATATATTTT. Its protein is CASSVSEQALPHTIYF. The chain links TRBV9 to TRBJ1-3; D is perhaps TRBD1 (5 bases). The V end was cut by 2 bases, the J end by 8 bases, with 20 bases between. CDR1 is SGDLS, CDR2 YYNGEE, per germline. This CDR3 comprises 16 residues.

For this clonotype: Sequence at one end of the junction differs from germline and may be a read error. This chain joins TRBV24-1 and TRBJ2-3; D possibly matches TRBD1 or TRBD2 (5 bases each). Germline CDR1 and CDR2: KGHDR and SFDVKD. This CDR3 region has 14 residues. Written as DNA, the CDR3 is TGTGCAACCAGTGATGGGGGTTACACAGATACGCAGTATTTT. It encodes CATSDGGYTDTQYF.

The rearrangement joins TRBV29-1 to TRBJ2-5; the match to TRBD1 covers 7 bases. CDR3 length: 14 residues. V shed 6 bases and J 3 bases; nucleotides not matched to a gene: 10. The V gene's germline CDR1 is SQVTM and CDR2 ANQGSEA. The chain's CDR3 is CSVEPRGYKETQYF. Written as DNA, the CDR3 is TGCAGCGTGGAGCCCAGGGGGTACAAAGAGACCCAGTACTTC.

This chain uses TRBV10-1 with TRBJ2-7, with 11 nucleotides matching TRBD1. CDR1 WNHNN and CDR2 SYGVQD come from the germline V gene (reference sequence). Germline trimming cut 7 bases from V and 7 bases from J; bases unmatched to any gene: 3. The CDR3 totals 12 residues. The CDR3, as DNA: TGCGCCAGCACGGGGACAGGGGGAGAGCAGTACTTC. Translating it yields CASTGTGGEQYF.

J is TRBJ2-1 and V is TRBV20-1; D possibly corresponds to TRBD1 (6 bases). CDR1 DFQATT and CDR2 SNEGSKA come from the germline V gene (reference sequence). The V end lost 5 bases, the J end lost 4 bases, and 15 bases lay between the germline ends. This CDR3 contains 14 residues. The CDR3 nucleotides read TGCAGTGCTCGAGGACAGCTTGTTTACAATGAGCAGTTCTTC. This sequence encodes CSARGQLVYNEQFF.

V usage is TRBV24-1 and J usage is TRBJ2-3; D is perhaps TRBD2 (7 bases). From germline, CDR1 is KGHDR and CDR2 SFDVKD. Deletions cut 3 bases from V and 0 bases from J, with 12 bases between. The CDR3 contains 16 residues. In DNA, the CDR3 is TGTGCCACCAGTGATCCAGCGGGGACAAGCACAGATACGCAGTATTTT. It encodes CATSDPAGTSTDTQYF.

This clonotype was counted between two and nine times. The J gene is TRBJ1-2, the V gene TRBV28, with D possibly being TRBD1 (6 bases). The CDR3 totals 14 residues. Germline V gives CDR1 MDHEN, CDR2 SYDVKM. Trimming stripped 5 bases from V and 6 bases from J, with 16 bases between. The CDR3 bases are TGTGCCAGCAGTCCCGCAGGGGAACGGAATGGCTACACCTTC. Encoded protein: CASSPAGERNGYTF.

The chain links TRBV12-3 or TRBV12-4 to TRBJ2-7; no reliable D call. Trimming took off 5 bases at V and 9 bases at J, with 11 bases between the two ends. The CDR3 runs to 11 residues. The CDR3 reads CASSNERRQYF. The CDR3, as DNA: TGTGCCAGCAGTAATGAAAGGCGGCAGTACTTC.

This clonotype was detected a few times. This rearrangement joins TRBV5-1 to TRBJ1-4; TRBD1 is a possible D gene (6 bases). With 4 bases removed from V and 4 bases from J, the gap between germline ends came to 14 bases. The CDR3 runs 15 residues. The germline gives CDR1 SGHRS, CDR2 YFSETQ. The CDR3, as DNA: TGCGCCAGCAGCAGACAAGGACAGAATAATGAAAAACTGTTTTTT. It translates to CASSRQGQNNEKLFF.

This clonotype has more than one count but fewer than ten. J is TRBJ2-3 and V is TRBV30; D assignment may be TRBD1 or TRBD2 (5 bases each). The V end was cut by 4 bases, the J end by 3 bases, with 14 bases between. Germline V gene data show CDR1 as GTSNPN and CDR2 as SVGIG (reference sequence). The CDR3 contains 14 residues. The CDR3 protein is CAWISRGETDTQYF. For the CDR3, the DNA is TGTGCCTGGATTTCTAGAGGGGAGACAGATACGCAGTATTTT.

V is TRBV5-1 and J is TRBJ2-1, with D perhaps TRBD2 (6 bases). The V end was cut by 4 bases, the J end by 5 bases, with 13 bases between. The CDR3 loop spans 14 amino acids. Germline V CDR1 and CDR2: SGHRS, YFSETQ. CDR3 nucleotides: TGCGCCAGCAGCGTCCTAGCGAGCCACAATGAGCAGTTCTTC. It specifies CASSVLASHNEQFF.

V is TRBV12-3 or TRBV12-4 and J is TRBJ2-1; the D is unclear. This CDR3 has 12 amino acids. V lost 7 bases, J lost 8 bases, and 12 bases lay in between. The CDR3 spells CASKPRRDEQFF. The CDR3 DNA sequence: TGTGCCAGCAAACCGAGGAGAGATGAGCAGTTCTTC.

The chain combines TRBV4-1 with TRBJ2-1; D is unresolved. The V end was cut by 3 bases, the J end by 4 bases, with 16 bases between. This CDR3 region has 16 residues. Germline V gene data show CDR1 as MGHRA and CDR2 as YSYEKL. CDR3 in amino acids: CASSHPSWRSYNEQFF. The CDR3 nucleotides are TGCGCCAGCAGCCATCCGTCGTGGCGGTCATACAATGAGCAGTTCTTC.

This chain uses TRBV5-1 with TRBJ1-2; D is possibly TRBD1 (6 bases). V lost 2 bases to trimming and J lost 4 bases, with 9 bases between them. Germline CDR1 SGHRS, CDR2 YFSETQ. CDR3 length: 13 residues. The CDR3: CASSFGQPYGYTF. The CDR3 DNA follows: TGCGCCAGCAGCTTTGGACAGCCCTATGGCTACACCTTC.

This clonotype was seen repeatedly, ten times or more. The chain couples TRBV7-9 to TRBJ1-5; 8 bases map to TRBD1. The germline V gene encodes CDR1 SEHNR and CDR2 FQNEAQ (reference sequence). The V gene end was trimmed by 5 bases and the J gene end by 5 bases; junction bases not matched to a gene: 2. The CDR3 covers 13 residues. The CDR3 region is CASSTQGDQPQHF. CDR3 nucleotides: TGTGCCAGCAGCACACAGGGGGATCAGCCCCAGCATTTT.

This chain joins TRBV27 and TRBJ2-1; 8 nucleotides line up with TRBD2. The germline gives CDR1 MNHEY, CDR2 SMNVEV (reference sequence). The CDR3 totals 16 residues. V lost 5 bases to trimming and J lost 0 bases; unmatched junction nucleotides: 6. CDR3 in DNA: TGTGCCAGCAGTCAGCCCGGGGGGGCCTCCTACAATGAGCAGTTCTTC. Its translation is CASSQPGGASYNEQFF.

This clonotype occurred a few times. This chain links TRBV11-2 with TRBJ1-5; unclear D gene. Trimming took 2 bases from V and 2 from J, leaving 7 bases between them. This CDR3 is built from 14 residues. CDR1 and CDR2 from the germline V gene are SGHAT and FQNNGV. The CDR3 is CASSLTEGNQPQHF. The CDR3 DNA sequence: TGTGCCAGCAGCTTAACCGAGGGCAATCAGCCCCAGCATTTT.

This clonotype was counted many times. The V gene is TRBV20-1, the J gene TRBJ1-3, with a possible D match to TRBD1 (5 bases). V was shortened by 6 bases and J by 8 bases, with 17 bases between the two germline ends. Germline V gene data show CDR1 as DFQATT and CDR2 as SNEGSKA (reference sequence). The CDR3 covers 13 residues. As DNA, the CDR3 is TGCAGTGCCTCCAAGGGCAGGGCTGACACCATATATTTT. Amino acid sequence: CSASKGRADTIYF.

This clonotype was seen just once. Relative to the germline gene, one junction end is altered; a read error may explain this. The rearrangement uses TRBV7-2 and TRBJ2-4, with 10 nucleotides matching TRBD2. Germline V gene lookup returns CDR1 SGHTA and CDR2 FQGNSA. The CDR3 consists of 16 residues. CDR3: CASRLVAGGAKNIQYF. DNA of the CDR3: TGTGCCAGCAGATTAGTAGCGGGGGGAGCCAAAAACATTCAGTACTTC. The entire variable domain, with the rest obtained from reference TRBV7-2 and TRBJ2-4, is as follows: GAGVSQSPSNKVTEKGKDVELRCDPISGHTALYWYRQSLGQGLEFLIYFQGNSAPDKSGLPSDRFSAERTGGSVSTLTIQRTQQEDSAVYLCASRLVAGGAKNIQYFGAGTRLSVL.

The chain couples TRBV29-1 to TRBJ1-5; D is perhaps TRBD1 (5 bases). Per germline, CDR1 SQVTM and CDR2 ANQGSEA. This CDR3 has 13 amino acids. Trimming removed 4 bases from V and 5 bases from J, with 12 bases in between. The CDR3 DNA sequence: TGCAGCGTTGCCGGGGGAACTTATCAGCCCCAGCATTTT. Translating gives CSVAGGTYQPQHF.

This clonotype was observed a handful of times. The rearrangement links TRBV10-3 to TRBJ1-1; TRBD1 matches at 9 bases. V was clipped by 5 bases and J by 2 bases; unmatched bases: 6. Germline values: CDR1 ENHRY, CDR2 SYGVKD. This CDR3 has 15 amino acids. The CDR3, as DNA: TGTGCCATCAGTCTGGGACAGGGATATAACACTGAAGCTTTCTTT. Translating it yields CAISLGQGYNTEAFF.

This clonotype has a count of ten or more. This chain uses TRBV5-1 with TRBJ2-3; D perhaps matches TRBD2 (5 bases). Germline V gene sequence: CDR1 SGHRS, CDR2 YFSETQ. This CDR3 contains 13 residues. Trimming removed 3 bases at V and 4 bases at J, with 9 bases between. CDR3 sequence reads: CASSSEGADTQYF. In nucleotides, the CDR3 is TGCGCCAGCAGCTCCGAGGGAGCAGATACGCAGTATTTT.

This clonotype has only a few counts. The gene calls are TRBV6-5 and TRBJ1-4; D gene uncertain. CDR1 is MNHEY, CDR2 SVGAGI, per germline. The CDR3 is 10 amino acids. V was pared by 8 bases and J by 8 bases, with 6 bases between. CDR3 protein: CASGCEKLFF. The CDR3 DNA reads as TGTGCCAGCGGGTGCGAAAAACTGTTTTTT.

This sequence joins TRBV12-3 or TRBV12-4 and TRBJ2-5; 8 bases fit TRBD1. The V gene end was trimmed by 7 bases and the J gene end by 2 bases; junction bases not matched to a gene: 6. The CDR3 runs to 14 residues. The CDR3 nucleotides read TGTGCCAGCACCTTCGGACAGGGACAAGAGACCCAGTACTTC. Its protein product is CASTFGQGQETQYF.

The J gene is TRBJ2-1, the V gene TRBV11-2, with D possibly matching TRBD1 (6 bases). This CDR3 region has 15 residues. The germline V gene encodes CDR1 SGHAT and CDR2 FQNNGV. Trimming removed 4 bases at V and 9 bases at J, with 19 bases between. CDR3 amino acids: CASSSDPGHGVEQFF. The CDR3 DNA is TGTGCCAGCAGCTCCGATCCGGGACACGGAGTTGAGCAGTTCTTC.

V is TRBV12-3 or TRBV12-4 and J is TRBJ1-2; no clear D. V was pared by 6 bases and J by 2 bases, with 13 bases between. The CDR3 has 14 amino acids. In DNA form, the CDR3 reads TGTGCCAGCAGCCCTATGGGGTTGAACTATGGCTACACCTTC. Protein sequence: CASSPMGLNYGYTF.

This chain connects TRBV5-1 to TRBJ2-5; D is undetermined. The germline V and J ends were trimmed by 5 bases and 6 bases, with 17 bases remaining between them. The CDR3 runs to 14 residues. Germline loops: CDR1 SGHRS, CDR2 YFSETQ. Here the CDR3 reads CASSPFSRGQTQYF. The CDR3 region has the DNA TGCGCCAGCAGTCCCTTTTCTCGCGGTCAGACCCAGTACTTC.

This clonotype turned up a few times. V is TRBV15 and J is TRBJ1-6; D is undetermined. Looked up from germline, CDR1 is LNHNV and CDR2 is YYDKDF (reference sequence). The V end lost 4 bases, the J end lost 10 bases, and 17 bases lay between the germline ends. The CDR3 has 15 amino acids. CDR3 region: CATSNIRGEGSPLHF. As DNA, the CDR3 is TGTGCCACCAGCAATATACGGGGAGAAGGCTCACCCCTCCACTTT. Full variable domain (outside the CDR3, taken from reference TRBV15 and TRBJ1-6): DAMVIQNPRYQVTQFGKPVTLSCSQTLNHNVMYWYQQKSSQAPKLLFHYYDKDFNNEADTPDNFQSRRPNTSFCFLDIRSPGLGDTAMYLCATSNIRGEGSPLHFGNGTRLTVT.

The sample holds a few counts of this clonotype. The J gene is TRBJ2-2, the V gene TRBV7-3; 7 positions agree with TRBD2. The CDR3 spans 15 residues. Per the germline V gene, CDR1 is SGHTA and CDR2 is FQGTGA. V gave up 5 bases and J gave up 8 bases; unmatched junction bases: 11. The CDR3 loop is CASSPWERGTGELFF. The CDR3 region has the DNA TGTGCCAGCAGCCCATGGGAGCGGGGAACTGGGGAGCTGTTTTTT.